A selection of T cell receptor beta chains follows, all from one sample in a study of T cells after yellow fever vaccination. TCRdb reprocessed the 5' RACE reads with MiXCR, giving one entry per CDR3 protein. The sample lists about 160,000 distinct CDR3 sequences, about a tenth occurring once. Sequenced material: CD8+ T cells sorted from PBMCs, taken 45 days after the yellow fever booster vaccination. These receptors all come from a man younger than 35 who received the YFV17D yellow fever vaccine. The CDR3 runs from the conserved cysteine through the conserved F or W. D genes are given only for firm matches. Clone sizes are given selectively: once, few, many, or a class where the clone is expanded.

TRBJ1-2 TRBD1 14 TRBV5-6 few TGTGCCAGCAAAACGACAGGGGAGGACTATGGCTACACCTTC CASKTTGEDYGYTF
TRBJ2-5 TRBD1 14 TRBV9 - TGTGCCAGCAGCGTGACAGGGTTTTCGGAGACCCAGTACTTC CASSVTGFSETQYF
TRBJ2-7 TRBD2 15 TRBV5-1 few TGCGCCAGCAGCCCCCCGGCGGGAGGGTTTTTCGAGCAGTACTTC CASSPPAGGFFEQYF
TRBJ2-1 TRBD2 14 TRBV7-6 - TGTGCCAGCAGCGCCACCGGGGGGTACAATGAGCAGTTCTTC CASSATGGYNEQFF
TRBJ1-1 TRBD1 15 TRBV4-1 few TGCGCCAGCAGCCACCAGGGACAGGGAGTGGCTGAAGCTTTCTTT CASSHQGQGVAEAFF
TRBJ1-2 - 15 TRBV7-9 - TGTGCCAGCAGCTTGGGGCGTAGCCTAACCTATGGCTACACCTTC CASSLGRSLTYGYTF
TRBJ2-7 - 14 TRBV5-1 few TGCGCCAGCAGCCCAGGGGACGGCCCCTACGAGCAGTACTTC CASSPGDGPYEQYF
TRBJ2-1 TRBD2 15 TRBV24-1 few TGTGCCACCAGTAATGTAAGCGGGGGGATCAATGAGCAGTTCTTC CATSNVSGGINEQFF
TRBJ2-5 - 14 TRBV29-1 - TGCAGCGTTGTTGGGTACAGCGCCTCGGAGACCCAGTACTTC CSVVGYSASETQYF
TRBJ2-2 - 15 TRBV19 few TGTGCCAGTCAAGCCTGGGGGACTTCAACCGGGGAGCTGTTTTTT CASQAWGTSTGELFF
TRBJ1-1 TRBD1 14 TRBV4-1 few TGCGCCAGCAGCCATGTACAGGGGGCCACTGAAGCTTTCTTT CASSHVQGATEAFF
TRBJ2-7 - 14 TRBV5-1 - TGCGCCAGCAGGGACCAGGGAAGTACCTACGAGCAGTACTTC CASRDQGSTYEQYF
TRBJ2-3 TRBD2 19 TRBV3-1 few TGTGCCAGCAGCCAAGAAGGGGTCTTAGCGGGGGCCTACACAGATACGCAGTATTTT CASSQEGVLAGAYTDTQYF
TRBJ2-7 - 10 TRBV6-1 - TGTGCCAGCAGTGATTTTGAGCAGTACTTC CASSDFEQYF
TRBJ1-5 - 13 TRBV6-5 - TGTGCCAGCAGTTACGCCTACAATCAGCCCCAGCATTTT CASSYAYNQPQHF
TRBJ2-1 - 12 TRBV18 - TGTGCCAGCTCACCAGCCCAGAATGAGCAGTTCTTC CASSPAQNEQFF
TRBJ2-3 TRBD1 15 TRBV10-1 few TGCGCCAGCAGTGGGGGACAGGGGCGCACAGATACGCAGTATTTT CASSGGQGRTDTQYF
TRBJ2-2 TRBD2 20 TRBV7-3 few TGTGCCAGCAGCTCCGGGACTAGCGGGGGGGCCGTTCTAGACACCGGGGAGCTGTTTTTT CASSSGTSGGAVLDTGELFF
TRBJ2-2 - 14 TRBV4-2 many TGTGCCAGCAGCCCTCCAACAGGGACCGGGGAGCTGTTTTTT CASSPPTGTGELFF
TRBJ2-7 - 13 TRBV7-6 - TGTGCCAGCAGCTTCATCAGTGCCTACGAGCAGTACTTC CASSFISAYEQYF
TRBJ1-2 - 13 TRBV10-3 - TGTGCCATCAGTCCCCAGGGGCCTATTGGCTACACCTTC CAISPQGPIGYTF
TRBJ1-5 - 16 TRBV4-1 few TGCGCCAGCAGCCAAGGAGGACAGCCTGGTCGTCAGCCCCAGCATTTT CASSQGGQPGRQPQHF
TRBJ1-1 - 12 TRBV19 many TGTGCCAGTAGTATCGGGGGATCTGAAGCTTTCTTT CASSIGGSEAFF
TRBJ2-1 TRBD2 12 TRBV20-1 few TGCAGTGCTGGGACTAGATACAATGAGCAGTTCTTC CSAGTRYNEQFF
TRBJ2-3 TRBD2 16 TRBV7-2 few TGTGCCAGCAGCTTTCTACTAGCGGGTGCCACAGATACGCAGTATTTT CASSFLLAGATDTQYF
TRBJ1-1 - 13 TRBV5-4 - TGTGCCAGCAGCTTCAGTGGGGGGCCCGAAGCTTTCTTT CASSFSGGPEAFF
TRBJ2-1 - 13 TRBV14 - TGTGCCAGCAGCCAGCTTACGCGAAATGAGCAGTTCTTC CASSQLTRNEQFF
TRBJ1-1 - 15 TRBV6-1 - TGTGCCAGCAGTGAAACCGACACACCTCAGGCTGAAGCTTTCTTT CASSETDTPQAEAFF